The 16 T cell receptor beta chains below come from one sample, sequenced in a study of T cell changes during pregnancy in multiple sclerosis. The assay was immunoSEQ multiplex PCR, and TCRdb's table has in-frame clones only and misses some. The sample holds 45,000 to 55,000 clones; around 92% are singletons and the top ten take less than 0.65%. The material sequenced was CD4+ T cells from peripheral blood mononuclear cells, taken after pregnancy. The source is a female donor with multiple sclerosis, enrolled in a pregnancy study.

This chain links TRBV29-1 with TRBJ2-6; 7 positions match TRBD1. The CDR3 runs to 14 residues. Losses at the gene ends were 4 bases for V and 2 bases for J; bases not matched to a gene: 2. CDR1 and CDR2 from the germline V gene are SQVTM and ANQGSEA. In DNA form, the CDR3 reads TGCAGCGTTGGTGACAGGGCTGGGGCCAACGTCCTGACTTTC. Translated, it gives CSVGDRAGANVLTF.

Only one count was recorded for this clone. The junction differs from germline at one of its ends, possibly a read error. The V call is TRBV7-7, the J call TRBJ2-1; 7 bases are a match to TRBD1. The V gene's germline CDR1 is SSHAT and CDR2 FNYEAQ (reference sequence). The CDR3 runs 14 residues. CDR3 bases: TGTGCTAGCAGCCCCACAGGGGTCAACAATGAGCAGTTCTTC. Translated: CASSPTGVNNEQFF.

The chain carries TRBV6-6 and TRBJ2-3, with D maybe TRBD2 (5 bases). The ends were cut back, 2 bases at V and 0 bases at J, with 6 bases in the middle. The CDR3 contains 14 residues. Germline V CDR1 and CDR2: MNHNY, SVGAGI (reference sequence). The CDR3 DNA reads as TGTGCCAGCAGTTACCGGACTAGCACAGATACGCAGTATTTT. Translating it yields CASSYRTSTDTQYF.

CDR3 DNA sequence: TGTGCCAGTAGTATAGGAGGGAACACCGGGGAGCTGTTTTTT. Its translation: CASSIGGNTGELFF. The chain couples TRBV19 to TRBJ2-2; D gene uncertain. CDR3 size: 14 residues. Trimming cost V 1 base and J 1 base, with 4 bases left between them. Germline CDR1 is LNHDA and CDR2 is SQIVND (reference sequence).

This clone was seen once. The V call is TRBV7-3, the J call TRBJ2-3; TRBD2 agrees at 9 bases. V was clipped by 4 bases and J by 1 base; unmatched bases: 0. The CDR3 contains 14 residues. The germline V gene has CDR1 SGHTA and CDR2 FQGTGA. The CDR3 spells CASSSSGGTDTQYF. The CDR3 DNA sequence: TGTGCCAGCAGCTCTAGCGGGGGCACAGATACGCAGTATTTT.

V gene TRBV6-4 combines with J gene TRBJ2-1, with TRBD2 identical over 8 bases. There are 16 residues in the CDR3. V shed 5 bases and J 6 bases; nucleotides not matched to a gene: 12. CDR1 is MRHNA and CDR2 is SNTAGT in the germline V gene. The CDR3 DNA follows: TGTGCCAGCAGTCGCTCTAGCGGGTCGGGGGTCAATGAGCAGTTCTTC. Protein product: CASSRSSGSGVNEQFF.

J is TRBJ2-7 and V is TRBV28; TRBD1 agrees at 9 bases. Germline V gene sequence: CDR1 MDHEN, CDR2 SYDVKM. The CDR3 contains 14 residues. V shed 7 bases and J 2 bases; nucleotides not matched to a gene: 6. CDR3 loop: CASTRTGAPYEQYF. The CDR3, as DNA: TGTGCCAGCACGCGGACAGGGGCCCCCTACGAGCAGTACTTC.

The chain carries TRBV14 and TRBJ2-7; 11 positions match TRBD2. V trimming: 1 base; J trimming: 0 bases; junction bases outside the gene matches: 5. In germline, CDR1 is SGHDN, CDR2 FVKESK. The CDR3 extends over 17 amino acids. CDR3 protein: CASSQGGLADSSYEQYF. DNA for the CDR3: TGTGCCAGCAGCCAAGGGGGACTAGCGGACTCCTCCTACGAGCAGTACTTC. Supplemented by reference TRBV14 and TRBJ2-7, the full variable domain reads EAGVTQFPSHSVIEKGQTVTLRCDPISGHDNLYWYRRVMGKEIKFLLHFVKESKQDESGMPNNRFLAERTGGTYSTLKVQPAELEDSGVYFCASSQGGLADSSYEQYFGPGTRLTVT.

This chain joins TRBV5-1 and TRBJ2-5, with TRBD2 as a possible D gene (7 bases). Judging by the DNA end, TRBJ2-7 fits better; the J call may be wrong. The CDR3 runs to 13 residues. Germline CDR1 is SGHRS and CDR2 is YFSETQ. CDR3 sequence (DNA): TGCGCCAGCAGCGGGGGGGCCAACTACGAGCAGTACTTC. Its translation is CASSGGANYEQYF.

This chain links TRBV30 with TRBJ2-7; 10 bases line up with TRBD2. Looked up from germline, CDR1 is GTSNPN and CDR2 is SVGIG (reference sequence). The trim removed 6 bases at V and 3 bases at J, leaving 5 bases unmatched. The CDR3 is 13 amino acids. The CDR3: CACRTSGSYEQYF. The CDR3 DNA reads TGTGCCTGCCGGACTAGCGGCAGCTACGAGCAGTACTTC.

V usage is TRBV7-2 and J usage is TRBJ2-1; possibly TRBD1 for D (5 bases). The CDR3 spans 16 residues. Germline V CDR1 and CDR2: SGHTA, FQGNSA. Trimming removed 0 bases at V and 1 base at J, with 10 bases between. CDR3 nucleotides: TGTGCCAGCAGCTTAGCATCAGGGCCTTCCTACAATGAGCAGTTCTTC. Its translation is CASSLASGPSYNEQFF.

The chain employs TRBV2 and TRBJ2-7; possible D gene TRBD1, 6 bases. Germline assignment: CDR1 SNHLY and CDR2 FYNNEI. Trimming removed 6 bases from V and 6 bases from J, with 18 bases in between. This CDR3 has 14 amino acids. The CDR3 bases are TGTGCCAGCAGCCCCCCGGACAGACCCCTCGAGCAGTACTTC. Translation: CASSPPDRPLEQYF. Full variable domain (remainder filled in from reference TRBV2 and TRBJ2-7): EPEVTQTPSHQVTQMGQEVILRCVPISNHLYFYWYRQILGQKVEFLVSFYNNEISEKSEIFDDQFSVERPDGSNFTLKIRSTKLEDSAMYFCASSPPDRPLEQYFGPGTRLTVT.

This chain links TRBV7-9 with TRBJ2-2; 11 positions match TRBD2. The CDR3 is 15 amino acids. Germline CDR1 SEHNR, CDR2 FQNEAQ (reference sequence). The V and J ends lost 5 bases and 6 bases, in that order; junction bases with no gene match: 5. The CDR3: CASSILSGRAGELFF. CDR3 DNA sequence: TGTGCCAGCAGCATACTTAGCGGGAGGGCCGGGGAGCTGTTTTTT. Full variable domain (remainder filled in from reference TRBV7-9 and TRBJ2-2): DTGVSQNPRHKITKRGQNVTFRCDPISEHNRLYWYRQTLGQGPEFLTYFQNEAQLEKSRLLSDRFSAERPKGSFSTLEIQRTEQGDSAMYLCASSILSGRAGELFFGEGSRLTVL.

This clone occurred once. The chain recombines TRBV5-1 with TRBJ2-5; D uncertain. Trimming shortened V by 3 bases and J by 0 bases, and 15 bases separated the two germline ends. CDR3 length equals 16 residues. From germline, CDR1 is SGHRS and CDR2 YFSETQ. The CDR3 sequence is CASSSSLGRNQETQYF. The CDR3 DNA sequence: TGCGCCAGCAGCTCCTCTCTAGGCCGTAACCAAGAGACCCAGTACTTC.

The chain links TRBV7-3 to TRBJ2-1; 10 bases align to TRBD2. From germline, CDR1 is SGHTA and CDR2 FQGTGA. CDR3 size: 15 residues. V was pared by 3 bases and J by 2 bases, with 1 base of the junction left unmatched. The CDR3 protein is CASSFGLAAYNEQFF. DNA for the CDR3: TGTGCCAGCAGCTTTGGACTAGCGGCCTACAATGAGCAGTTCTTC.

The genes are TRBV5-5 and TRBJ1-1; possibly TRBD1 for D (5 bases). The CDR3 totals 13 residues. Trimming left V 2 bases short and J 2 bases short, with 7 bases between. CDR1 and CDR2 from the germline V gene are SGHKS and YYEKEE (reference sequence). CDR3 region: CASSFGGNTEAFF. The CDR3 nucleotides read TGTGCCAGCAGCTTCGGGGGTAACACTGAAGCTTTCTTT.